The 9 T cell receptor beta chains given below trace back to one sample, sequenced in a study of T cell repertoires in cytomegalovirus infection. TCRdb re-analysed the reads in MiXCR, keeping a single row per CDR3 protein. Here the sample spans roughly 100,000 distinct CDR3 sequences, approximately 15% being singletons. The sample consisted of PBMCs. The receptors come from a human donor in good health (CMV status not recorded). Some clones in this sample may be carry-over from other donors' samples.

This clonotype has a count of ten or more. V usage is TRBV6-5 and J usage is TRBJ1-2, with 7 positions matching TRBD1. The J segment lost 7 bases and the V segment lost 6 bases, leaving 20 bases of the junction unmatched. CDR1 and CDR2 (germline): MNHEY, SVGAGI. The CDR3 has 17 amino acids. As DNA, the CDR3 is TGTGCCAGCAGCCGGCCTATGGCTGGTGCTACAGGGGTTGGCTACACCTTC. Amino acid sequence: CASSRPMAGATGVGYTF.

The sample holds many counts of this clonotype. V usage is TRBV20-1 and J usage is TRBJ2-7, with TRBD1 matching over 12 bases. The V gene end was trimmed by 2 bases and the J gene end by 1 base; junction bases not matched to a gene: 12. Germline CDR1 DFQATT, CDR2 SNEGSKA (reference sequence). The CDR3 has 18 residues. CDR3 protein: CSARPPPGQGADSYEQYF. CDR3 sequence (DNA): TGCAGTGCTAGACCACCCCCGGGACAGGGGGCTGATTCCTACGAGCAGTACTTC.

This clonotype has only a few counts. The chain combines TRBV2 with TRBJ2-3; 10 positions agree with TRBD1. The ends lost 6 bases at V and 4 bases at J; junction bases unmatched: 7. Germline V gene data show CDR1 as SNHLY and CDR2 as FYNNEI. This CDR3 spans 15 amino acids. In DNA, the CDR3 is TGTGCCAGCAGCCCGGGACAGGGGATTTCAGATACGCAGTATTTT. This sequence encodes CASSPGQGISDTQYF.

This clonotype was seen repeatedly, ten times or more. The J gene is TRBJ2-1, the V gene TRBV7-2; 7 bases agree with TRBD2. The CDR3 runs 16 residues. Unmatched junction bases numbered 3, after V lost 1 base and J lost 0 bases. Germline-derived CDR1 and CDR2 are SGHTA and FQGNSA. CDR3 sequence reads: CASSLVGGSSYNEQFF. CDR3 in DNA: TGTGCCAGCAGCTTAGTGGGGGGGAGCTCCTACAATGAGCAGTTCTTC. Looking up the rest from reference TRBV7-2 and TRBJ2-1 gives the full variable domain: GAGVSQSPSNKVTEKGKDVELRCDPISGHTALYWYRQSLGQGLEFLIYFQGNSAPDKSGLPSDRFSAERTGGSVSTLTIQRTQQEDSAVYLCASSLVGGSSYNEQFFGPGTRLTVL.

This clonotype was observed a handful of times. This chain uses TRBV5-1 with TRBJ1-1; tentative D call: TRBD1 (6 bases). Germline assignment: CDR1 SGHRS and CDR2 YFSETQ. The CDR3 spans 17 residues. V shed 0 bases and J shed 6 bases, with 21 bases lying between them. The CDR3 coding sequence is TGCGCCAGCAGCTTGGTATCTGGGGGCAGTGGAACACCTGAAGCTTTCTTT. Translating gives CASSLVSGGSGTPEAFF.

The chain combines TRBV5-1 with TRBJ2-7; D could derive from TRBD1 or TRBD2 (5 bases each). CDR3 size: 13 residues. V was pared by 3 bases and J by 3 bases, with 10 bases between. Germline lookup yields CDR1 SGHRS and CDR2 YFSETQ. The CDR3 DNA is TGCGCCAGCAGCTCCGGGACCCTCTACGAGCAGTACTTC. Translated: CASSSGTLYEQYF.

Only one count was recorded for this clonotype. The chain is built from TRBV19 and TRBJ1-5; no clear D gene. The CDR3 runs to 16 residues. Germline V gives CDR1 LNHDA, CDR2 SQIVND (reference sequence). The V gene lost 3 bases and the J gene lost 4 bases, with 16 bases spanning the gap. CDR3 nucleotides: TGTGCCAGTAGTATGATTATGGCGGCTTCTAATCAGCCCCAGCATTTT. Protein product: CASSMIMAASNQPQHF.

This clonotype was recorded once. This clone may be a read error of a much larger clone one base away. This chain joins TRBV11-2 and TRBJ1-2; D is undetermined. This CDR3 spans 17 amino acids. Per the germline V gene, CDR1 is SGHAT and CDR2 is FQNNGV. The V gene lost 0 bases and the J gene lost 0 bases, with 14 bases spanning the gap. The CDR3 DNA reads as TGTGCCAGCAGCTTAGATCCTACAGCTCGTCCTAACTATGGCTACACCTTC. Translated, it gives CASSLDPTARPNYGYTF.

CDR3 protein: CASSLDGTYEQYF. The CDR3 coding sequence is TGCGCCAGCAGTCTGGACGGCACCTACGAGCAGTACTTC. This chain uses TRBV5-1 with TRBJ2-7; D gene ambiguous. The germline V and J ends were trimmed by 5 bases and 2 bases, with 11 bases remaining between them. This CDR3 region has 13 residues. CDR1 is SGHRS and CDR2 is YFSETQ in the germline V gene.